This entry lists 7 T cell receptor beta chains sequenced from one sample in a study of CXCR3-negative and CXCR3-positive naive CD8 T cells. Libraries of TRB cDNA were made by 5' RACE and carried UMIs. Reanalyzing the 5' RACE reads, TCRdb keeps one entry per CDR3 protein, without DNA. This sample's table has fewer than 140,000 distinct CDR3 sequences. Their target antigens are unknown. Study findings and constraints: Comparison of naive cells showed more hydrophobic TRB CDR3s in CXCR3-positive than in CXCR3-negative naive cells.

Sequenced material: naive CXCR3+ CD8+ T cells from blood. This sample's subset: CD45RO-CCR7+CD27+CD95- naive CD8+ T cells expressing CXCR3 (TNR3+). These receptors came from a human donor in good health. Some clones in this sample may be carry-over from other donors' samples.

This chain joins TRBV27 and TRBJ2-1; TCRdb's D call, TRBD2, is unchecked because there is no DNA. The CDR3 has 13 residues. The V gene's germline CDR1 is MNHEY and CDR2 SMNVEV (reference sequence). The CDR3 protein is CASSLSSGHEQFF.

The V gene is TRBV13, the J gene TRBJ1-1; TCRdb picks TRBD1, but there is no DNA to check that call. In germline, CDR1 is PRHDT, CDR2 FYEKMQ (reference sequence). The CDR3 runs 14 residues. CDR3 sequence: CASTPGQGNTEAFF. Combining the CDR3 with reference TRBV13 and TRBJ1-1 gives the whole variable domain AAGVIQSPRHLIKEKRETATLKCYPIPRHDTVYWYQQGPGQDPQFLISFYEKMQSDKGSIPDRFSAQQFSDYHSELNMSSLELGDSALYFCASTPGQGNTEAFFGQGTRLTVV.

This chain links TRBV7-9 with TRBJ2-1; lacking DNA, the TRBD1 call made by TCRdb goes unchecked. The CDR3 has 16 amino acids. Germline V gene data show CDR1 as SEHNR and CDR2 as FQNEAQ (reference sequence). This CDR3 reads CASSLNSGSGYNEQFF.

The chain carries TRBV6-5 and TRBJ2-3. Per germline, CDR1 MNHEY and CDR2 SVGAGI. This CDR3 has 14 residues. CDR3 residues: CASNGRTSDDTQYF.

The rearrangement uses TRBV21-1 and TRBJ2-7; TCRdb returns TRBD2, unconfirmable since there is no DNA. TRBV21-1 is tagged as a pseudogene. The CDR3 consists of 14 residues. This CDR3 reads CASSAYVGGGDRYF.

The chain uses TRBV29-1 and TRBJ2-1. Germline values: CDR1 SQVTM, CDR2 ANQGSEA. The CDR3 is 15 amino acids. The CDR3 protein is CSVDTRGRPNNEQFF.

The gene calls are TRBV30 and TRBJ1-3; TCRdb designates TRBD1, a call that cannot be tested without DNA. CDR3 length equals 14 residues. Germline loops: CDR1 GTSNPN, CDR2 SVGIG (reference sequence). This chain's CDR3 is CAGQGTTSGNTIYF.